A single sample gave rise to the 10 T cell receptor beta chains below, sequenced in a study of T-cell reconstitution after alpha-beta-depleted transplantation in children. This sample's TCRbeta library carried unique molecular identifier barcodes. TCRdb itself ran the PCR reads through MiXCR, one entry per CDR3 protein. The profile shows 700,000 or so distinct CDR3 sequences, 13% of them singletons. Sequences were derived from PBMCs, sampled before TCRalphabeta/CD19-depleted stem cell transplant. The receptors derive from a girl aged 2-15 years with congenital amegakaryocytic thrombocytopenia, due to receive a stem cell transplant.

This clonotype was detected only a few times. This chain links TRBV4-1 with TRBJ1-1; no clear D. The ends were cut back, 0 bases at V and 6 bases at J, with 17 bases in the middle. Per the germline V gene, CDR1 is MGHRA and CDR2 is YSYEKL. The CDR3 runs 16 residues. This chain's CDR3 is CASSQDGRVRSAEAFF. The DNA for the CDR3 is TGCGCCAGCAGCCAAGATGGGAGGGTGAGGAGCGCTGAAGCTTTCTTT.

This clonotype was observed many times. The chain joins TRBV27 to TRBJ2-1; no definite D call. This CDR3 comprises 13 residues. CDR1 is MNHEY, CDR2 SMNVEV, per germline (reference sequence). Trimming cost V 3 bases and J 6 bases, with 9 bases left between them. The CDR3 nucleotides read TGTGCCAGCAGTTTCTGGACCAGCAATGAGCAGTTCTTC. Translating it yields CASSFWTSNEQFF.

This clonotype was counted only a few times. The rearrangement joins TRBV15 to TRBJ1-2, with D tentatively TRBD1 (5 bases). CDR3 length: 11 amino acids. Trimming took 8 bases from V and 4 from J, leaving 8 bases between them. Germline CDR1 reads LNHNV; CDR2 reads YYDKDF (reference sequence). The CDR3 DNA is TGTGCCACCCGACAGCCCTATGGCTACACCTTC. It specifies CATRQPYGYTF. Using reference TRBV15 and TRBJ1-2 for the parts outside the CDR3, the full variable domain is DAMVIQNPRYQVTQFGKPVTLSCSQTLNHNVMYWYQQKSSQAPKLLFHYYDKDFNNEADTPDNFQSRRPNTSFCFLDIRSPGLGDTAMYLCATRQPYGYTFGSGTRLTVV.

This clonotype turned up a few times. The V and J genes are TRBV7-3 and TRBJ2-1; D gene ambiguous. The CDR3 totals 14 residues. Germline V gene lookup returns CDR1 SGHTA and CDR2 FQGTGA. V was pared by 0 bases and J by 6 bases, with 9 bases between. The CDR3: CASSLTAVGNEQFF. The CDR3 region has the DNA TGTGCCAGCAGCTTAACCGCCGTAGGCAATGAGCAGTTCTTC. Looking up the rest from reference TRBV7-3 and TRBJ2-1 gives the full variable domain: GAGVSQTPSNKVTEKGKYVELRCDPISGHTALYWYRQSLGQGPEFLIYFQGTGAADDSGLPNDRFFAVRPEGSVSTLKIQRTERGDSAVYLCASSLTAVGNEQFFGPGTRLTVL.

This clonotype showed up many times. The genes are TRBV20-1 and TRBJ1-3; D uncertain. The ends were cut back, 5 bases at V and 0 bases at J, with 11 bases in the middle. Looked up from germline, CDR1 is DFQATT and CDR2 is SNEGSKA (reference sequence). This CDR3 is 14 amino acids long. The CDR3 nucleotides read TGCAGTGCTCCGCTGTACAGCTCTGGAAACACCATATATTTT. Translating gives CSAPLYSSGNTIYF.

To note about this clonotype: This CDR3 fails to terminate in the conserved phenylalanine or tryptophan, so it likely reflects a read error. The chain carries TRBV4-1 and TRBJ2-3, with 7 bases that match TRBD2. Germline assignment: CDR1 MGHRA and CDR2 YSYEKL. CDR3 length: 18 residues. Germline trimming cut 2 bases from V and 6 bases from J; bases unmatched to any gene: 17. The CDR3 here is CASSQPRRGGSSSDTQYL. CDR3 DNA sequence: TGCGCCAGCAGCCAACCCCGGCGAGGCGGGAGTTCGTCGGATACGCAGTATCTT.

Many counts were recorded for this clonotype. The V call is TRBV29-1, the J call TRBJ2-1; 14 bases agree with TRBD2. The CDR3 covers 17 residues. From germline, CDR1 is SQVTM and CDR2 ANQGSEA. Trimming took 7 bases from V and 7 from J; bases not matched to a gene: 15. The DNA for the CDR3 is TGCAGCGCCGAACTCTTTGAGACTAGCGGGAGGGTGAATGAGCAGTTCTTC. Its translation: CSAELFETSGRVNEQFF.

This chain connects TRBV20-1 to TRBJ2-1, with TRBD2 matching over 8 bases. The CDR3 spans 13 residues. Germline V gene data show CDR1 as DFQATT and CDR2 as SNEGSKA (reference sequence). The V segment lost 1 base and the J segment 6 bases; nucleotides outside the gene matches: 2. This CDR3 reads CSARAGLANEQFF. The CDR3 DNA follows: TGCAGTGCTAGAGCCGGACTAGCCAATGAGCAGTTCTTC.

The chain carries TRBV5-1 and TRBJ2-3; 9 bases fit TRBD2. J was trimmed by 6 bases and V by 2 bases; bases with no gene match: 13. The germline V gene has CDR1 SGHRS and CDR2 YFSETQ. The CDR3 has 17 amino acids. This CDR3 reads CASSFGQGGRAPDTQYF. In DNA, the CDR3 is TGCGCCAGCAGCTTTGGGCAGGGCGGGAGGGCTCCGGATACGCAGTATTTT. The entire variable domain, with the rest obtained from reference TRBV5-1 and TRBJ2-3, is as follows: KAGVTQTPRYLIKTRGQQVTLSCSPISGHRSVSWYQQTPGQGLQFLFEYFSETQRNKGNFPGRFSGRQFSNSRSEMNVSTLELGDSALYLCASSFGQGGRAPDTQYFGPGTRLTVL.

The rearrangement joins TRBV20-1 to TRBJ2-7; TRBD2 might be the D (5 bases). Germline CDR1 is DFQATT and CDR2 is SNEGSKA (reference sequence). Trimming cost V 2 bases and J 0 bases, with 14 bases left between them. There are 15 residues in the CDR3. The CDR3 sequence is CSARSIEGYSYEQYF. The CDR3 DNA sequence: TGCAGTGCTAGAAGTATAGAGGGCTACTCCTACGAGCAGTACTTC.